This T cell receptor (beta chain) came from a study of memory B cells and T cells in multiple sclerosis (dated by TCRdb to between 2017 and 2018). About the study as a whole: The study compared the TCR beta repertoires of autoproliferating peripheral T cells with those of brain lesion-infiltrating T cells in multiple sclerosis patients. TCR sequencing included two multiple sclerosis patients for whom either brain lesions at autopsy or brain-infiltrating cells from biopsy were available.

TCRbeta CDR3 regions were amplified from extracted genomic DNA using the immunoSEQ Platform. The immunoSEQ assay combined multiplex PCR with high-throughput sequencing and a vendor bioinformatics pipeline. Per the original workflow: Non-productive sequences and CDR3s shorter than 4 amino acids were excluded, and clonotype frequencies were recalculated for each sample. In immunoSEQ Analyzer 2.0, shared clonotypes were identified as those with identical CDR3 amino acid, V gene and J gene sequences. To normalize repertoire overlap, the number of shared clonotypes was divided by the product of the two clone-set sizes and multiplied by 1000 to give arbitrary units. Sourced from immuneACCESS, this table was stored by TCRdb with only in-frame sequences that have V and J called. A share of the clones is absent; for the studies checked, an unresolved V gene accounts for under half, and the remainder has no known explanation. V and J calls and clone size are as listed in that table; D and trimming were resolved from the DNA. The sample includes 46,000 or so clones, with roughly four fifths observed a single time. The ten largest clones take up 0.9% to 1.4% of the sample.

General study outcomes and caveats: Clone-set sizes differed between compartments, which influenced counts of shared clonotypes and required normalization.

The germline V gene encodes CDR1 SGDLS and CDR2 YYNGEE. The V end loses 2 bases and the J end loses 3 bases, and a stretch of 5 bases separates them. The CDR3 sequence holds 13 residues, the cysteine and phenylalanine included. Only the CDR3 DNA stays, 39 bases, in frame from base 1. Autoproliferating (CFSEdim) and non-proliferating (CFSEhi) T cell fractions were sequenced separately after stimulus-free culture of CFSE-labeled PBMCs. In total, more than 4x10^7 CFSE-labeled PBMCs were cultured without stimulus for six to eight days, after which replicate wells were pooled. PBMCs were labeled with approximately 0.5 uM CFSE and were cultured without exogenous stimuli in serum-free AIM-V medium. PBMCs were isolated by Ficoll density gradient centrifugation and cryopreserved before use. Using a FACSAria III, live 7-AAD-negative cells were sorted, then washed with PBS and stored frozen at -80 degrees C as dry pellets.

Turning to this clone: Its antigen is still unknown. Within one base of it there is no much larger clone, and no base qualities were kept.

This receptor was obtained from a human donor with multiple sclerosis. Material for sequencing was PBMCs from blood kept in culture. The chain couples TRBV9 to TRBJ1-4; the D gene identity is not certain. The nucleotide sequence reads TGTGCCAGCAGCGTTCGAGCTAATGAAAAACTGTTTTTT. It is translated as CASSVRANEKLFF.